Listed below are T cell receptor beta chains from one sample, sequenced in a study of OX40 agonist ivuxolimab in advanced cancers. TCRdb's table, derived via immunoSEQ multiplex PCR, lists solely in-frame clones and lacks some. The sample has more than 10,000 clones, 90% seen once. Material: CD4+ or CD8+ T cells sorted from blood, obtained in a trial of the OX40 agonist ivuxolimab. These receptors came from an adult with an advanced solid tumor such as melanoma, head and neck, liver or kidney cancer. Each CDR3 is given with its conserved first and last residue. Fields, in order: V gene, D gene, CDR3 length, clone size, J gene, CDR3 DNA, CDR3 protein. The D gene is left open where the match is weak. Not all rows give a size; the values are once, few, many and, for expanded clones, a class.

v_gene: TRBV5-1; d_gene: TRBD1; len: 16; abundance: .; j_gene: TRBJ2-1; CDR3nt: TGCGCCAGCAGCTTGTGGCCGGGACAGGGGGAGAATGAGCAGTTCTTC; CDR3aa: CASSLWPGQGENEQFF
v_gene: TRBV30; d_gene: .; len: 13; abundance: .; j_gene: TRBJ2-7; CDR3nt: TGTGCCTGGAGTGTATTCTCGCGAGGCGAGCAGTACTTC; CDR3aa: CAWSVFSRGEQYF
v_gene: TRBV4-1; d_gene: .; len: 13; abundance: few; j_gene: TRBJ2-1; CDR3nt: TGCGCCAGCAGCCAAGGTACTAGTGGGGAGCAGTTCTTC; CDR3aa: CASSQGTSGEQFF
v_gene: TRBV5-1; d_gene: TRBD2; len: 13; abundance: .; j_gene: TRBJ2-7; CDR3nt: TGCGCCAGCAGAATAACTAGCGCCAGCGAGCAGTACTTC; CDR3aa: CASRITSASEQYF
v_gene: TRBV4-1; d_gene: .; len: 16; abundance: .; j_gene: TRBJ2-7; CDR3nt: TGCGCCAGCAGCCAAGTGGGACACAGGACAGACTACGAGCAGTACTTC; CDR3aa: CASSQVGHRTDYEQYF
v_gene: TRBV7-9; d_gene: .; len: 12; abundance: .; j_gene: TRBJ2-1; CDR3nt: TGTGCCAGCAGACCTACTAGACATGAGCAGTTCTTC; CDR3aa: CASRPTRHEQFF
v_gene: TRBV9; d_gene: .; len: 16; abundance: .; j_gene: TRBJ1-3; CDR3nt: TGTGCCAGCGCAGGTGGGAGTGAAGGGGGTGGAAACACCATATATTTT; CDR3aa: CASAGGSEGGGNTIYF
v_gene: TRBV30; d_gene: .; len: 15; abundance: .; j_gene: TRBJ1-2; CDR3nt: TGTGCCTGGAGATCCCCGGACGGGACTTGGTATGGCTACACCTTC; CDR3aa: CAWRSPDGTWYGYTF
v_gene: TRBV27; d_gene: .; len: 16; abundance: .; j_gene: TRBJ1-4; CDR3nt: TGTGCCAGCAGCTATCAGTTCGGCAGGGCGAGGGAAAAACTGTTTTTT; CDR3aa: CASSYQFGRAREKLFF
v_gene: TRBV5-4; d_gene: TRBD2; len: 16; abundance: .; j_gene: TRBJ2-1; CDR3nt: TGTGCCAGCAGCTTGGTGTTAGCGGGGGGAGACAATGAGCAGTTCTTC; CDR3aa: CASSLVLAGGDNEQFF
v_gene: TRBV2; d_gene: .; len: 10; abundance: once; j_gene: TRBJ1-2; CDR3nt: TGTGCCAGCAGAGCTATAGAGTACACCTTC; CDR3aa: CASRAIEYTF
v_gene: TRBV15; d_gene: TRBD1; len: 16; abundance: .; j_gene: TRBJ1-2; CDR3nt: TGTGCCACCAGCGCGACAGGGGAAGCACAGAACTATGGCTACACCTTC; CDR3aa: CATSATGEAQNYGYTF
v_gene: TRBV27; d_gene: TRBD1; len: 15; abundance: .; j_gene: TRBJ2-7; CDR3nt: TGTGCCAGCAGTTTACCAGGGACAGGGGTCTACGAGCAGTACTTC; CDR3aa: CASSLPGTGVYEQYF
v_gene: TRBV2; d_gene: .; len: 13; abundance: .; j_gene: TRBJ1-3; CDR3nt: TGTGCCACCCCATCGAGTTTTGGAAACACCATATATTTT; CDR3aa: CATPSSFGNTIYF
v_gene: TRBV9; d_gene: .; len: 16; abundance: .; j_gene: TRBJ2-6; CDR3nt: TGTGCCAGCAGCGCGGATCCAGACTCTGGGGCCAACGTCCTGACTTTC; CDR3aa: CASSADPDSGANVLTF
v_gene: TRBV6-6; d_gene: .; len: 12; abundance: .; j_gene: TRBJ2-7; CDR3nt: TGTGCCAGCAGTTGGAGCCTTGGGGAGCAGTACTTC; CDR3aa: CASSWSLGEQYF
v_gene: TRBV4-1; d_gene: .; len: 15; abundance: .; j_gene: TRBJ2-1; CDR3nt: TGCGCCAGCAGCCCTGGACATAGCTCCTACAATGAGCAGTTCTTC; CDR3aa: CASSPGHSSYNEQFF
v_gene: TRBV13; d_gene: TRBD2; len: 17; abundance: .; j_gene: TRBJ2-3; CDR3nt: TGTGCCAGCAGCCCTGGACTAGCGGGGCACCCCACAGATACGCAGTATTTT; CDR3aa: CASSPGLAGHPTDTQYF
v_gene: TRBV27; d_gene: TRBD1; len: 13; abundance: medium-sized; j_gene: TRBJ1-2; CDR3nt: TGTGCCAGCTGGGACAGGGGGAACTATGGCTACACCTTC; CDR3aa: CASWDRGNYGYTF
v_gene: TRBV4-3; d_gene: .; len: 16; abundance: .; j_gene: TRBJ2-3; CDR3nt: TGCGCCAGCAGCCAAGATTACGCGGTGGGCACAGATACGCAGTATTTT; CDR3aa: CASSQDYAVGTDTQYF
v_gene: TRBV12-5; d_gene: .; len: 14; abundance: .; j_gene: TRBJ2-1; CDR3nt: TGTGCTAGTGGTTTGCAGGGACCCTACAATGAGCAGTTCTTC; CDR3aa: CASGLQGPYNEQFF
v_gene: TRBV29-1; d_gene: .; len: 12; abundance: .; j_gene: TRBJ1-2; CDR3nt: TGCAGCGTCAGGGTCATTAACTATGGCTACACCTTC; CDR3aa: CSVRVINYGYTF
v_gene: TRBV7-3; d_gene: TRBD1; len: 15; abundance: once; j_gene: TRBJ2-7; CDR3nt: TGTGCCAGCAGCCCCCGGACAGGGGACCGCTACGAGCAGTACTTC; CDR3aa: CASSPRTGDRYEQYF
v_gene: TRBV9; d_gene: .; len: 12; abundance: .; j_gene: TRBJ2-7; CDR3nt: TGTGCCAGCAGCGTGTCGGGGCGGGAGCAGTACTTC; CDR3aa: CASSVSGREQYF
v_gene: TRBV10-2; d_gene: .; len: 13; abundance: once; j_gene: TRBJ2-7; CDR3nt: TGCGCCAGCAGTGATCAGGACCTCTACGAGCAGTACTTC; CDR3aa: CASSDQDLYEQYF
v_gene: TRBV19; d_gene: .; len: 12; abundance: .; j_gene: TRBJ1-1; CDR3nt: TGTGCCAGTAGCCAAGGGGCCACTGAAGCTTTCTTT; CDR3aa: CASSQGATEAFF
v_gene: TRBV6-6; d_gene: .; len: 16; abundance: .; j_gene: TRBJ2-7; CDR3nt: TGTGCCAGCAGTTACTCGATAGGGGGGGTATCCCGCCGGCAGTACTTC; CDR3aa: CASSYSIGGVSRRQYF